The clone carrying this TCR beta chain was recorded at least ten times. The CDR3 sequence is 13 residues long. Germline V gene lookup returns CDR1 SQVTM and CDR2 ANQGSEA. Trimming left V 2 bases short and J 0 bases short, with 7 bases between. This entry comes from a study of early T cells in non-severe SARS-CoV-2 infection. Individual cDNA molecules were tagged with unique molecular identifiers, the study reported. TCRdb recomputed calls from the 5' RACE reads with MiXCR, one row per CDR3 protein. The sample holds 60,000 to 70,000 distinct CDR3 sequences, more than 4% seen once. The chain recombines TRBV29-1 with TRBJ1-2; no clear D gene. The clonotype comes from an adult who was a healthcare worker with PCR-confirmed SARS-CoV-2 infection or an uninfected control (not recorded which). The sample was whole blood. The CDR3 is CSVETAANYGYTF. The CDR3 region has the DNA TGCAGCGTTGAAACGGCCGCTAACTATGGCTACACCTTC.